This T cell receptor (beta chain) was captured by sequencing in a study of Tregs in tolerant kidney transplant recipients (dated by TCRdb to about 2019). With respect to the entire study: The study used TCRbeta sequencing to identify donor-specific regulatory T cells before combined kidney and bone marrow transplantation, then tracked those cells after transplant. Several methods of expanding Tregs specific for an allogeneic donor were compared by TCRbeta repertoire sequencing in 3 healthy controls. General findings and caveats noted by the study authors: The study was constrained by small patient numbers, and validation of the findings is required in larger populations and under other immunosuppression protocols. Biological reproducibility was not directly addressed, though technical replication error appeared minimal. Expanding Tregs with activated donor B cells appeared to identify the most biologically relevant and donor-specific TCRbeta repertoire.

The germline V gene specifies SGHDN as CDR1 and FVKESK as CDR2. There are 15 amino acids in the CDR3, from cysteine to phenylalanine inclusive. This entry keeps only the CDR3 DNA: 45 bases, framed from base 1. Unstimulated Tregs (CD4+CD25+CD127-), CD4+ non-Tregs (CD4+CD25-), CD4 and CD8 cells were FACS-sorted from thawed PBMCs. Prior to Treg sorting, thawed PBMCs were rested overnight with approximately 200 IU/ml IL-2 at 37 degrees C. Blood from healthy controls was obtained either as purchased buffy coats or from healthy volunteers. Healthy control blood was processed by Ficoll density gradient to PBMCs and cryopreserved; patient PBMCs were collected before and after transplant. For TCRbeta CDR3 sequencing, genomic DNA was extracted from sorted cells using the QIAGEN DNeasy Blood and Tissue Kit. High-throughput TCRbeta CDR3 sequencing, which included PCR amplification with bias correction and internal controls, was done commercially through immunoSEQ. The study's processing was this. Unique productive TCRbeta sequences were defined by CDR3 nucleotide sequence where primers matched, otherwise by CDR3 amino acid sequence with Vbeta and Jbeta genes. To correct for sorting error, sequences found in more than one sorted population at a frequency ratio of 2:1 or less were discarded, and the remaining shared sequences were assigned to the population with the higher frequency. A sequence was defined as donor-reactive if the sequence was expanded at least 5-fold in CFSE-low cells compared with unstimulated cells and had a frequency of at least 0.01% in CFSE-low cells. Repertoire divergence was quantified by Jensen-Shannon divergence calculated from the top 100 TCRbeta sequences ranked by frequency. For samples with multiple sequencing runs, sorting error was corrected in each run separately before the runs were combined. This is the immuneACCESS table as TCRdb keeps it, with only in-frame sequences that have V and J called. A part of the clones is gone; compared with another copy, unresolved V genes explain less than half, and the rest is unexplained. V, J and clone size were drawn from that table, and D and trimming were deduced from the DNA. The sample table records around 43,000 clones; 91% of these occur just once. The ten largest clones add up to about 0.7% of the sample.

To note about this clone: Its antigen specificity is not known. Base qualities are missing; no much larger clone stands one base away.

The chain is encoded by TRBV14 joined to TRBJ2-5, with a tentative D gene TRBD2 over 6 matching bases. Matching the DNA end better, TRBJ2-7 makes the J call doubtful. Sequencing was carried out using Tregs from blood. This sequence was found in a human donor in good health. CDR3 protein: CASSPGRGWAHEQYF. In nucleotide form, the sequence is TGTGCCAGCAGCCCCGGCCGGGGGTGGGCCCACGAGCAGTACTTC.